This T cell receptor (beta chain) was obtained from a study of blood T cell repertoires in COVID-19. Study information: Material from acute and convalescent COVID-19 was sourced from the United States, Italy and Spain. T cells, B-cell-depleted T cells, or PBMCs provided the cDNA or gDNA that served as material.

V shed 6 bases, J shed 0 bases, and the junction held 7 bases outside the gene matches. The CDR3 contains 16 residues. CDR1 and CDR2 (germline): MDHEN, SYDVKM. Under the authors' procedure: Cell counts per sample came from amplifying reference gene primers. Libraries were prepared by immunoSEQ multiplex PCR; TCRdb keeps only in-frame clonotypes and omits some of them. The DNA gave D and trimming, while V, J and clone size come from that table. The repertoire consists of roughly 250,000 clones, with approximately 85% occurring once and the leading ten covering 0.87%. Seattle patients were enrolled during active infection and followed longitudinally.

The sample taken for sequencing was peripheral blood. The receptor was derived from a human donor with COVID-19, enrolled during active disease. The donor label of this sample is uncertain. The chain is built from TRBV28 and TRBJ1-1, with 10 positions matching TRBD1. The CDR3 loop reads CASRRQGAVLNTEAFF. In DNA, the CDR3 is TGTGCCAGCAGGCGACAGGGGGCGGTTTTGAACACTGAAGCTTTCTTT.